This TCR beta chain is from a study of control samples from healthy donors and cancer patients. The assay was immunoSEQ multiplex PCR, and TCRdb's table has in-frame clones only and misses some. The table lists over 75,000 clones, around four fifths of them singletons, with approximately 19% in the top ten. This CDR3 is built from 16 residues. Germline V gene data show CDR1 as SGHRS and CDR2 as YFSETQ. Germline trimming cut 3 bases from V and 0 bases from J; bases unmatched to any gene: 8. The rearrangement links TRBV5-1 to TRBJ1-1; 7 positions match TRBD1. The clonotype was recovered from a man between 25 and 39 years old in good health. The sequencing sample was made of blood. The CDR3 loop is CASSSSGTAMNTEAFF. Written as DNA, the CDR3 is TGCGCCAGCAGCTCCTCCGGGACAGCAATGAACACTGAAGCTTTCTTT.